The next 3 T cell receptor beta chains were all read from a single sample in a study of T cells in Graves' hyperthyroidism and ophthalmopathy. RNA transcripts provided the source from which TCR beta CDR3 regions were amplified. Primed by the HTBI set, a first-round RT-PCR was run on the TCR CDR3. TCRdb re-derived calls from the multiplex PCR reads in MiXCR, one entry per CDR3 protein. The table has more than 550,000 distinct CDR3 sequences, 18% seen once. What was sequenced was blood. The source is a woman aged 45 to 65 with Graves' hyperthyroidism that later progressed to Graves' ophthalmopathy.

This clonotype was seen more than once but under ten times. The chain is built from TRBV27 and TRBJ2-3; 8 bases map to TRBD1. V dropped 1 base and J dropped 3; count of bases not matched to a gene: 9. This CDR3 is built from 17 residues. Germline values: CDR1 MNHEY, CDR2 SMNVEV (reference sequence). Written as DNA, the CDR3 is TGTGCCAGCAGTTTATTTCCGAGACAGGGGTTTACAGATACGCAGTATTTT. Translation: CASSLFPRQGFTDTQYF.

In the case of this clonotype: A much larger clone is a single base away; this may be a read error. The V gene is TRBV2, the J gene TRBJ2-2; TRBD2 aligns across 12 bases. The CDR3 is made up of 18 amino acids. J lost 4 bases, V lost 4 bases, and 10 bases had no gene match. Germline V gene sequence: CDR1 SNHLY, CDR2 FYNNEI. The CDR3 reads CASSVGLAGTGSTGELFF. CDR3 DNA sequence: TGTGCCAGCAGTGTAGGACTAGCGGGGACAGGGAGCACCGGGGAGCTGTTTTTT.

There are a few counts of this clonotype. DNA of the CDR3: TGTGCCAGCAGTTACAGGCAGGGGAATGAAAAACTGTTTTTT. Its translation: CASSYRQGNEKLFF. The J gene is TRBJ1-4, the V gene TRBV6-5; the D gene is possibly TRBD1 (6 bases). CDR3 length: 14 residues. CDR1 is MNHEY, CDR2 SVGAGI, per germline. V lost 2 bases and J lost 5, with 9 bases in between.